These 20 T cell receptor beta chains were all obtained from the same sample, sequenced in a study of CD8+ T cells in alopecia areata. Treatment noted: oral pan-JAK inhibitor, 5-10 mg twice daily. Investigators isolated RNA and reverse transcribed it into cDNA to act as the sequencing template. Some clones are missing from TCRdb's copy, which holds only in-frame ones; the method was immunoSEQ multiplex PCR. The table shows some 190,000 clones, with about 65% occurring only once. Sequences were derived from CD4+ T cells sorted from blood, sampled around week 49, from a patient treated with tofacitinib. All receptors derive from a human donor with alopecia areata.

The CDR3 here is CASSGSGGHYEQYF. In nucleotides, the CDR3 is TGTGCCAGCAGCGGTAGCGGGGGGCACTACGAGCAGTACTTC. The chain carries TRBV6-5 and TRBJ2-7, with TRBD2 matching over 10 bases. Germline V gene sequence: CDR1 MNHEY, CDR2 SVGAGI. With 6 bases clipped from V and 3 bases from J, the junction kept 5 bases outside the gene matches. The CDR3 covers 14 residues.

V is TRBV28 and J is TRBJ1-2, with D unclear. Trimming took off 2 bases at V and 0 bases at J, with 1 base between the two ends. The germline CDR1 and CDR2 sequences are MDHEN and SYDVKM. The CDR3 runs to 12 residues. CDR3 protein: CASSLANYGYTF. The CDR3 DNA reads TGTGCCAGCAGTTTAGCTAACTATGGCTACACCTTC.

This chain connects TRBV15 to TRBJ2-1; D not resolved. Germline V gives CDR1 LNHNV, CDR2 YYDKDF (reference sequence). With 0 bases removed from V and 7 bases from J, the gap between germline ends came to 13 bases. The CDR3 has 15 amino acids. The CDR3 protein is CATSRDYLSLNEQFF. The CDR3 DNA reads TGTGCCACCAGCAGAGATTATCTCTCTCTGAATGAGCAGTTCTTC.

The chain recombines TRBV9 with TRBJ2-3, with D possibly matching TRBD2 (5 bases). CDR3 length: 13 residues. The germline V and J ends were trimmed by 5 bases and 1 base, with 8 bases remaining between them. Germline lookup yields CDR1 SGDLS and CDR2 YYNGEE. This chain's CDR3 is CASSGGGTDTQYF. The CDR3 region has the DNA TGTGCCAGCAGTGGAGGAGGCACAGATACGCAGTATTTT.

The chain links TRBV30 to TRBJ2-7, with D possibly matching TRBD1 (6 bases). Germline CDR1 reads GTSNPN; CDR2 reads SVGIG (reference sequence). This CDR3 has 13 residues. V gave up 2 bases and J gave up 6 bases, with 14 bases separating them. In DNA form, the CDR3 reads TGTGCCTGGAGTACCACGACAGGCGTCGAGCAGTACTTC. Translation: CAWSTTTGVEQYF.

This clone has a handful of counts. The chain couples TRBV19 to TRBJ2-2, with 7 bases aligning to TRBD1. The CDR3 sequence is 17 residues long. Trimming took 0 bases from V and 6 from J; bases not matched to a gene: 10. CDR1 and CDR2 from the germline V gene are LNHDA and SQIVND (reference sequence). The chain's CDR3 is CASSIEPGTVVAGELFF. For the CDR3, the DNA is TGTGCCAGTAGTATAGAACCCGGGACAGTTGTAGCCGGGGAGCTGTTTTTT.

The V call is TRBV20-1, the J call TRBJ1-2; D remains ambiguous. The germline V gene encodes CDR1 DFQATT and CDR2 SNEGSKA (reference sequence). Trimming cost V 8 bases and J 0 bases, with 7 bases left between them. This CDR3 region has 11 residues. The CDR3 here is CSSPTNYGYTF. The CDR3, as DNA: TGCAGTAGCCCTACTAACTATGGCTACACCTTC.

CDR3 residues: CASRGTGWQETQYF. The CDR3 DNA follows: TGTGCCAGCAGAGGAACGGGTTGGCAGGAGACCCAGTACTTC. The chain combines TRBV27 with TRBJ2-5; D gene ambiguous. Germline CDR1 is MNHEY and CDR2 is SMNVEV (reference sequence). CDR3 length: 14 residues. Trimming took off 6 bases at V and 5 bases at J, with 16 bases between the two ends.

This clone turned up a few times. V is TRBV7-2 and J is TRBJ2-7; D could derive from TRBD1 or TRBD2 (5 bases each). CDR1 SGHTA and CDR2 FQGNSA come from the germline V gene. This CDR3 contains 18 residues. Trimming removed 4 bases at V and 1 base at J, with 23 bases between. The CDR3 coding sequence is TGTGCCAGCAGCTCCCGAGAGGGGCAGCCCTTTCGGTCCTACGAGCAGTACTTC. This sequence encodes CASSSREGQPFRSYEQYF.

The table lists this clone with a few counts. J is TRBJ1-5 and V is TRBV28; D is possibly TRBD1 (6 bases). Trimming removed 6 bases at V and 6 bases at J, with 21 bases between. CDR3 length equals 16 residues. Germline V CDR1 and CDR2: MDHEN, SYDVKM. This CDR3 is CASRIGTLTSSQPQHF. CDR3 nucleotide sequence: TGTGCCAGCAGAATAGGGACATTAACTTCGAGTCAGCCCCAGCATTTT.

For this clone: The junction differs from germline at one of its ends, possibly a read error. This chain connects TRBV4-3 to TRBJ2-5, with 12 bases fitting TRBD2. This CDR3 has 16 residues. Germline-derived CDR1 and CDR2 are LGHNA and YSLEER. The CDR3 reads CASSQDSSLAGGARDF. CDR3 bases: TGCGCCAGCAGCCAAGATAGTAGTCTAGCGGGGGGGGCCAGGGACTTC.

The J gene is TRBJ2-4, the V gene TRBV30; TRBD1 matches 7 bases. The CDR3 consists of 15 residues. J gave up 0 bases and V 1 base, and 3 bases lay outside the gene matches. CDR1 is GTSNPN and CDR2 is SVGIG in the germline V gene (reference sequence). CDR3 DNA sequence: TGTGCCTGGAGTGAGGGGGCATCAGCCAAAAACATTCAGTACTTC. Its protein product is CAWSEGASAKNIQYF.

V and J are TRBV30 and TRBJ1-5; TRBD1 matches at 10 bases. The trim removed 7 bases at V and 4 bases at J, leaving 4 bases unmatched. The CDR3 consists of 13 residues. Germline values: CDR1 GTSNPN, CDR2 SVGIG (reference sequence). The CDR3 nucleotides read TGTGCCTCCGCGGGACAGGGGAATCAGCCCCAGCATTTT. Translating gives CASAGQGNQPQHF.

The chain links TRBV20-1 to TRBJ1-2, with no clear D. The CDR3 has 11 amino acids. Trimming left V 7 bases short and J 10 bases short, with 16 bases between. Germline loops: CDR1 DFQATT, CDR2 SNEGSKA (reference sequence). CDR3: CSVGFGSLYTF. The CDR3 DNA sequence: TGCAGTGTGGGGTTTGGATCTCTCTACACCTTC.

V is TRBV5-1 and J is TRBJ2-5; TRBD1 aligns across 7 bases. CDR1 is SGHRS and CDR2 is YFSETQ in the germline V gene. Losses at the gene ends were 3 bases for V and 5 bases for J; bases not matched to a gene: 4. This CDR3 is built from 13 residues. As DNA, the CDR3 is TGCGCCAGCAGCTCCGACAGGGCGGAGACCCAGTACTTC. Translated, it gives CASSSDRAETQYF.

The gene calls are TRBV4-3 and TRBJ2-4; 10 nucleotides align to TRBD1. The CDR3 covers 19 residues. With 1 base clipped from V and 0 bases from J, the junction kept 9 bases outside the gene matches. Germline-derived CDR1 and CDR2 are LGHNA and YSLEER. CDR3 region: CASSQVTGTGELAKNIQYF. The CDR3 bases are TGCGCCAGCAGCCAAGTAACCGGGACAGGGGAATTAGCCAAAAACATTCAGTACTTC.

With regard to this clone: Other DNA sequences in the sample encode the same CDR3. This chain connects TRBV9 to TRBJ2-5, with 7 bases fitting TRBD2. Losses at the gene ends were 2 bases for V and 2 bases for J; bases not matched to a gene: 0. Germline V gene data show CDR1 as SGDLS and CDR2 as YYNGEE. The CDR3 is made up of 13 amino acids. The CDR3: CASSVGGQETQYF. CDR3 in DNA: TGTGCCAGCAGCGTCGGGGGGCAAGAGACCCAGTACTTC.

The rearrangement links TRBV15 to TRBJ2-3; D possibly corresponds to TRBD2 (7 bases). This CDR3 region has 17 residues. Germline values: CDR1 LNHNV, CDR2 YYDKDF (reference sequence). Deletions cut 0 bases from V and 1 base from J, with 14 bases between. CDR3 amino acids: CATSRDTLRGRTDTQYF. CDR3 bases: TGTGCCACCAGCAGAGATACGTTGCGGGGGCGCACAGATACGCAGTATTTT. Full variable domain (remainder filled in from reference TRBV15 and TRBJ2-3): DAMVIQNPRYQVTQFGKPVTLSCSQTLNHNVMYWYQQKSSQAPKLLFHYYDKDFNNEADTPDNFQSRRPNTSFCFLDIRSPGLGDTAMYLCATSRDTLRGRTDTQYFGPGTRLTVL.

This sequence joins TRBV5-1 and TRBJ2-2, with 8 bases fitting TRBD1. Unmatched junction bases numbered 13, after V lost 5 bases and J lost 4 bases. Germline values: CDR1 SGHRS, CDR2 YFSETQ. The CDR3 is 17 amino acids. The CDR3 region is CASRGQAIGMGTGELFF. For the CDR3, the DNA is TGCGCCAGCAGGGGACAGGCGATCGGAATGGGCACCGGGGAGCTGTTTTTT.

This clone was counted only a few times. This chain's CDR3 is CASASVNTEAFF. In nucleotides, the CDR3 is TGTGCCAGTGCTAGCGTTAACACTGAAGCTTTCTTT. The V gene is TRBV19, the J gene TRBJ1-1; D unresolved. Looked up from germline, CDR1 is LNHDA and CDR2 is SQIVND (reference sequence). Trimming pared 8 bases from V and 2 bases from J, leaving 9 bases between. The CDR3 spans 12 residues.